This note documents a single T cell receptor (beta chain) sequence. Sequencing used immunoSEQ multiplex PCR; TCRdb keeps in-frame clones, though not all of them. The data contain roughly 160,000 clones, about 88% of them singletons. This sample is drawn from a study of blood T cell repertoires in COVID-19. Turning to the study itself: The United States, Italy and Spain supplied acute and convalescent COVID-19 samples.

From germline, CDR1 is MGHDK and CDR2 SYGVNS. The CDR3 sequence is 13 residues long. V lost 5 bases to trimming and J lost 1 base, with 8 bases between them. What was sequenced was peripheral blood. The TCR originated in a man aged 18-30 years with acute or convalescent COVID-19. This chain uses TRBV25-1 with TRBJ1-1; TRBD1 might be the D (6 bases). The CDR3 loop is CASSQGRNTEAFF. CDR3 nucleotide sequence: TGTGCCAGCAGTCAGGGGAGGAACACTGAAGCTTTCTTT.